This T cell receptor (beta chain) comes out of a study of CD8+ T cells in alopecia areata. Regarding treatment: oral pan-JAK inhibitor, 5-10 mg twice daily. V was cut by 2 bases and J by 1 base, with 8 bases left in between. The CDR3 sequence is 14 residues long. CDR1 is ENHRY and CDR2 is SYGVKD in the germline V gene. Reverse transcribed after extraction, RNA yielded cDNA as the sequencing template. The method was immunoSEQ multiplex PCR; TCRdb's version includes in-frame clones alone and lacks a portion of them. In the table there are more than 150,000 clones, around 51% of which are singletons. The material was CD8+ T cells sorted from blood, obtained around week 54, from a patient treated with tofacitinib. The chain is built from TRBV10-3 and TRBJ2-5; no firm D call. This TCR was recovered from a human donor with alopecia areata. The CDR3, as DNA: TGTGCCATCAGTGAGGCTGGATCCCAAGAGACCCAGTACTTC. Translating gives CAISEAGSQETQYF.